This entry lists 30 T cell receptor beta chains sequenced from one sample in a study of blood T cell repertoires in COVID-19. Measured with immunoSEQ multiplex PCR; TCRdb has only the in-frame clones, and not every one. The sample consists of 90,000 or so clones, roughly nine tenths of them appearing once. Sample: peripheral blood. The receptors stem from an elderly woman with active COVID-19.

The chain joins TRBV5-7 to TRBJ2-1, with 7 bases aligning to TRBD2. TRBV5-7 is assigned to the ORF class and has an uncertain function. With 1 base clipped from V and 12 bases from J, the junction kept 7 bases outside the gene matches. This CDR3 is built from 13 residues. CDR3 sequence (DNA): TGTGCCAGCAGCTTGTGCGGGGGAGGGTTGCAGTTCTTC. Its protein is CASSLCGGGLQFF.

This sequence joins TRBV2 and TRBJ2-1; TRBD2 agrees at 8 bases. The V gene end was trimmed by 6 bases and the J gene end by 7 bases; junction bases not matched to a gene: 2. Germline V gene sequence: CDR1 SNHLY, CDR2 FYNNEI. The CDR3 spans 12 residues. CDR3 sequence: CASSGGGNEQFF. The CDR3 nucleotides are TGTGCCAGCAGCGGGGGGGGGAATGAGCAGTTCTTC.

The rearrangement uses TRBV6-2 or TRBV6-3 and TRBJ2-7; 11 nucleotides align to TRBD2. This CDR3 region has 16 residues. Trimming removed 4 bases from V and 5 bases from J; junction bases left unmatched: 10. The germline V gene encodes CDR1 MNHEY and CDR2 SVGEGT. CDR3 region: CASSLISGRARDEQYF. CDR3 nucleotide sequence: TGTGCCAGCAGTTTGATTAGCGGGAGGGCCAGAGACGAGCAGTACTTC.

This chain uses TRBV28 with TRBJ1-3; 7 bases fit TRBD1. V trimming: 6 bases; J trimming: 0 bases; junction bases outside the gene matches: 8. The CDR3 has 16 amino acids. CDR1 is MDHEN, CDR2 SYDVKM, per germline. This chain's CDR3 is CASSKTGLYSGNTIYF. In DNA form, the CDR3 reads TGTGCCAGCAGCAAGACAGGGCTCTACTCTGGAAACACCATATATTTT.

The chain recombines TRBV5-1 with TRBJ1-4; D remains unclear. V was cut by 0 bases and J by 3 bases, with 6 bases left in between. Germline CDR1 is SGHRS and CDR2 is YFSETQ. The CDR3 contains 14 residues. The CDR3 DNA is TGCGCCAGCAGCTTGGATTTAGCTAATGAAAAACTGTTTTTT. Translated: CASSLDLANEKLFF.

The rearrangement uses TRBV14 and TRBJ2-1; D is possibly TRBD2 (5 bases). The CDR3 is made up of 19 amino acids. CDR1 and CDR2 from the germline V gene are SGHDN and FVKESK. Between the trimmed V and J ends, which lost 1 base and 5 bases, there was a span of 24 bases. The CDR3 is CASSQVRFRGKVWNNEQFF. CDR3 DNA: TGTGCCAGCAGCCAAGTGCGTTTTAGAGGGAAGGTCTGGAACAATGAGCAGTTCTTC.

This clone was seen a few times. The CDR3 loop reads CASSPTSSGSTGELFF. The CDR3 DNA follows: TGTGCCAGCAGCCCCACCTCCAGCGGGAGCACCGGGGAGCTGTTTTTT. The chain uses TRBV7-6 and TRBJ2-2; 8 nucleotides match TRBD2. The junction had 9 bases not matched to a gene; V was cut back by 5 bases and J by 4 bases. The CDR3 sequence is 16 residues long. Germline lookup yields CDR1 SGHVS and CDR2 FNYEAQ.

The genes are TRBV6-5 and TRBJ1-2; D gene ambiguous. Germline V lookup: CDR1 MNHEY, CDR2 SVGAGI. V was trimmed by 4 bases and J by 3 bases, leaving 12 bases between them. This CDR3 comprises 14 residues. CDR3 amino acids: CASSSISVYYGYTF. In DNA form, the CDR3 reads TGTGCCAGCAGTTCCATTTCGGTCTACTATGGCTACACCTTC.

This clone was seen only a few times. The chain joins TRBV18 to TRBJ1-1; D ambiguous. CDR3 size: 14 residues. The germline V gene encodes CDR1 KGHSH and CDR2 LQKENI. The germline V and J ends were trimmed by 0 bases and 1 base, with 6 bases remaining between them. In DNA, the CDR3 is TGTGCCAGCTCACCACCGAGTCAGAACACTGAAGCTTTCTTT. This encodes CASSPPSQNTEAFF.

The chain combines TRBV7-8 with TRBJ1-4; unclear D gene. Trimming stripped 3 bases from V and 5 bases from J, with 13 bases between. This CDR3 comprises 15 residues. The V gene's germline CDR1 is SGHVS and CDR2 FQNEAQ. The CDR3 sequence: CASSLGGERNEKLFF. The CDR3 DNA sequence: TGTGCCAGCAGCTTGGGTGGGGAGAGAAATGAAAAACTGTTTTTT.

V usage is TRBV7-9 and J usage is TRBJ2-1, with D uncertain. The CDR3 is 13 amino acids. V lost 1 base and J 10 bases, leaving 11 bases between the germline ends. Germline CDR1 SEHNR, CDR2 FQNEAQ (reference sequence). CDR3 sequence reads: CASSLGSFAEQFF. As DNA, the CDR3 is TGTGCCAGCAGCTTAGGATCGTTCGCGGAGCAGTTCTTC.

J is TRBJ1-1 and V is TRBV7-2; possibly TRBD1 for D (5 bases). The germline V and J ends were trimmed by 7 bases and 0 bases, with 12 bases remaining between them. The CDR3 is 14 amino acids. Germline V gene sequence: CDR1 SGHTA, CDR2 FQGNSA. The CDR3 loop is CASTRTRMNTEAFF. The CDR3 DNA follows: TGTGCCAGCACCCGGACAAGAATGAACACTGAAGCTTTCTTT.

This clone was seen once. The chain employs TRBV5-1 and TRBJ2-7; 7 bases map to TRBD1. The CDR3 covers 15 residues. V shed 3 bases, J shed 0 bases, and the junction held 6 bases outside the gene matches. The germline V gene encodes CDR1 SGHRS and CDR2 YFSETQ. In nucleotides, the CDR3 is TGCGCCAGCAGCTATAGACAGGGCGGCTCCTACGAGCAGTACTTC. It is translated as CASSYRQGGSYEQYF.

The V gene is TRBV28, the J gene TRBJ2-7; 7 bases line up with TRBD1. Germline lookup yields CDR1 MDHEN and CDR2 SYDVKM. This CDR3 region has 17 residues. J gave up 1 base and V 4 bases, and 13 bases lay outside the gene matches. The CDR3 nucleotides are TGTGCCAGCAGTTCCCCGCCCGGGGCAGGGGGTTCCTACGAGCAGTACTTC. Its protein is CASSSPPGAGGSYEQYF.

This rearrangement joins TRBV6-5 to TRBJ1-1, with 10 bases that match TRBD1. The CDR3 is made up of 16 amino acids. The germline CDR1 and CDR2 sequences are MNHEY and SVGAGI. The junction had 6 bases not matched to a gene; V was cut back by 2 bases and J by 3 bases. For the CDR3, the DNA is TGTGCCAGCAGTTACCGGCCCGGGACAGGGGACACTGAAGCTTTCTTT. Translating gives CASSYRPGTGDTEAFF.

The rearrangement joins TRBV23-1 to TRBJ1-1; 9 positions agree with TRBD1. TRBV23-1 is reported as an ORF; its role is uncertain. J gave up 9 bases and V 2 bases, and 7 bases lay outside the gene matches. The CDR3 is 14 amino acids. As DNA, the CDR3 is TGCGCCAGCAGTCAAGAATTGACAGGGGGTAAAGCTTTCTTT. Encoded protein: CASSQELTGGKAFF.

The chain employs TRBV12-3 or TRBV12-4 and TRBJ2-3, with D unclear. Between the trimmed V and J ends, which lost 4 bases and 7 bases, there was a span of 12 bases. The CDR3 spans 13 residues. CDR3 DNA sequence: TGTGCCAGCAGTTCTCATATGACAAATACGCAGTATTTT. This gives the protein CASSSHMTNTQYF.

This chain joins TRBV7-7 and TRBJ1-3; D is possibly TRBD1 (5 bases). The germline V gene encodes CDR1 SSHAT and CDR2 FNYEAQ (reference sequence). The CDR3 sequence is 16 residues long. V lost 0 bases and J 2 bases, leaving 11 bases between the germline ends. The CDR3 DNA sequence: TGTGCCAGCAGCTTAGCGGGCCCAGGGCCTGGAAACACCATATATTTT. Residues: CASSLAGPGPGNTIYF.

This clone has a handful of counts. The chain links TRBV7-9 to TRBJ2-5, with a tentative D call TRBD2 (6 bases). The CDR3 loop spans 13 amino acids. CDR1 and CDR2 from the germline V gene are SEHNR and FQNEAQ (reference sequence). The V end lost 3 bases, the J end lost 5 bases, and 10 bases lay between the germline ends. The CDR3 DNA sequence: TGTGCCAGCAGCTTGGAGGGATTGGAGACCCAGTACTTC. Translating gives CASSLEGLETQYF.

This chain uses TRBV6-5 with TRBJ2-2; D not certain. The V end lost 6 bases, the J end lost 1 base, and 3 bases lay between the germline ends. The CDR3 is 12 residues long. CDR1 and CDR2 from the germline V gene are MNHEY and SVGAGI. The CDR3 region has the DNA TGTGCCAGCAGCAGGAACACCGGGGAGCTGTTTTTT. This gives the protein CASSRNTGELFF.

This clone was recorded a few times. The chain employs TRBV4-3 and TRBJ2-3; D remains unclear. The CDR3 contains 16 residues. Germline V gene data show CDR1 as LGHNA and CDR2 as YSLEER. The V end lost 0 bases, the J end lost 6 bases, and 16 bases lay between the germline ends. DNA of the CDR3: TGCGCCAGCAGCCAAGATTGGGCAGAAAGGCAGGATACGCAGTATTTT. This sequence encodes CASSQDWAERQDTQYF.

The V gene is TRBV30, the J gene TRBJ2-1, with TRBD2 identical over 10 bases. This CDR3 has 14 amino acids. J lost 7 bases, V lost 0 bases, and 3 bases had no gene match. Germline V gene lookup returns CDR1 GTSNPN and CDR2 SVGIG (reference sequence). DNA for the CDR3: TGTGCCTGGAGTGTACTAGCGGGGATAAATGAGCAGTTCTTC. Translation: CAWSVLAGINEQFF.

The CDR3 DNA follows: TGCAGCGTTGTGGACAGAATGCATGAAAAACTGTTTTTT. It specifies CSVVDRMHEKLFF. This chain uses TRBV29-1 with TRBJ1-4; the D gene is possibly TRBD1 (6 bases). Trimming stripped 4 bases from V and 6 bases from J, with 12 bases between. This CDR3 comprises 13 residues. Germline lookup yields CDR1 SQVTM and CDR2 ANQGSEA.

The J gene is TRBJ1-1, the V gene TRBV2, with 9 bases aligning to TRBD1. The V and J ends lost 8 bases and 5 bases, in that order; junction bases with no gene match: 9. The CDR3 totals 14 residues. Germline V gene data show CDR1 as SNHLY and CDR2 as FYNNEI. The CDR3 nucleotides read TGTGCCAGCTATTTACAGGGGGCGAGGACTGAAGCTTTCTTT. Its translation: CASYLQGARTEAFF.

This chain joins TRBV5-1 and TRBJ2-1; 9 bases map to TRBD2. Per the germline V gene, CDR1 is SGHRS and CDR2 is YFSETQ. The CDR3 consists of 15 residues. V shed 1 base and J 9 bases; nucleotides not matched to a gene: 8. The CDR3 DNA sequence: TGCGCCAGCAGCTTGAGTAGCGGGAGTTATGTTGAGCAGTTCTTC. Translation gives CASSLSSGSYVEQFF.

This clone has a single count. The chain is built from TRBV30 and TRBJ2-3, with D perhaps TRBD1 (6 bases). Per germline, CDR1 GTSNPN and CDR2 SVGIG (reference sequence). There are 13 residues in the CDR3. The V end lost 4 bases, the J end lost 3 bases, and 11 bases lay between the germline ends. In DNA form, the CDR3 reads TGTGCCTGGAATAACAGGGTTACAGATACGCAGTATTTT. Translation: CAWNNRVTDTQYF.

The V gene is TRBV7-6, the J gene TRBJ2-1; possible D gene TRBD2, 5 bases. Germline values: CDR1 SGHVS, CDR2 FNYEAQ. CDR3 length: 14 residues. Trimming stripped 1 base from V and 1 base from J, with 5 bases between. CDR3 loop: CASSLGTSYNEQFF. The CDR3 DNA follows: TGTGCCAGCAGCTTAGGGACTTCCTACAATGAGCAGTTCTTC.

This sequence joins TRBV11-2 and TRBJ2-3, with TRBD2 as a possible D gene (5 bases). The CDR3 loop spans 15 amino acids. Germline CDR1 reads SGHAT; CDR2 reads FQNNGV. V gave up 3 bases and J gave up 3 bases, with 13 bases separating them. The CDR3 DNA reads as TGTGCCAGCAGCTTGGGCACTAGTCCGACAGATACGCAGTATTTT. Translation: CASSLGTSPTDTQYF.

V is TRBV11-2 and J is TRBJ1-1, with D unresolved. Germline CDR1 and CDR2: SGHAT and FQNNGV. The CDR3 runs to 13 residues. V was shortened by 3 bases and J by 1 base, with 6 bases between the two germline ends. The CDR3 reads CASSFSGNTEAFF. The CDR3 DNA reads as TGTGCCAGCAGCTTCTCAGGGAACACTGAAGCTTTCTTT.

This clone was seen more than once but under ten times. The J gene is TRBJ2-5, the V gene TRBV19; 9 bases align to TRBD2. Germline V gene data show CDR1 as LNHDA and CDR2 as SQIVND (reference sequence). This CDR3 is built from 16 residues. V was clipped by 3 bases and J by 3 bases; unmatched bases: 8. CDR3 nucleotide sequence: TGTGCCAGTAGTATGGCGGGAGGGAGTGTAGAAGAGACCCAGTACTTC. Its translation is CASSMAGGSVEETQYF.